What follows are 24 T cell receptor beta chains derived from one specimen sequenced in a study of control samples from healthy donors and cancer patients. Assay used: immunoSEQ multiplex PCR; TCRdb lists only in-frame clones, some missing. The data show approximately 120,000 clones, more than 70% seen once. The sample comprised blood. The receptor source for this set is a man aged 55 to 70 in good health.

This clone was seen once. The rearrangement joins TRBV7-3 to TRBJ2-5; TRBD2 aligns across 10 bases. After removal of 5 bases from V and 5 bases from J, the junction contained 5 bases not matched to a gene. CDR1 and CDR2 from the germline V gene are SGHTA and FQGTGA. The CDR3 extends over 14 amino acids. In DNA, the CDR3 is TGTGCCAGCAGCGCAGCGGGGGGGATGGAGACCCAGTACTTC. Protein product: CASSAAGGMETQYF.

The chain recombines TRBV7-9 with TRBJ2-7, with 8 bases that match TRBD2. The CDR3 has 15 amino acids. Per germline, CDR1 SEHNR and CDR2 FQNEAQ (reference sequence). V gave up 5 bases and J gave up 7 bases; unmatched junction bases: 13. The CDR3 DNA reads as TGTGCCAGCAGCCCCAGCGGGGGCCTCATCGGGGAGCAGTACTTC. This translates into CASSPSGGLIGEQYF.

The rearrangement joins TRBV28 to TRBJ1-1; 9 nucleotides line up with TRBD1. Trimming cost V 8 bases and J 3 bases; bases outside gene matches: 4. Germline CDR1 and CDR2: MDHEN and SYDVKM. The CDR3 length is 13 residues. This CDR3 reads CASGYRGHTEAFF. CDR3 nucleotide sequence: TGTGCCAGCGGATACAGGGGGCACACTGAAGCTTTCTTT.

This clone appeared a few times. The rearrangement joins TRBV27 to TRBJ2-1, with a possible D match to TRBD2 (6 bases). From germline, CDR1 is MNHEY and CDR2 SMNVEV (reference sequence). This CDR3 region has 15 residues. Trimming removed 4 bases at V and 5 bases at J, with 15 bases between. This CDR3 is CASSSGLLTHNEQFF. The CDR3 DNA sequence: TGTGCCAGCAGTTCGGGACTTCTCACCCACAATGAGCAGTTCTTC.

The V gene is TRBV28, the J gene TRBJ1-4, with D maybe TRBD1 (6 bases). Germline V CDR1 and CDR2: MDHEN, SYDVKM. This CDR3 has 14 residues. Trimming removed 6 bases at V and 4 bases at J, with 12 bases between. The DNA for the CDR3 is TGTGCCAGCAGGAAACAGGGAAATAATGAAAAACTGTTTTTT. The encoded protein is CASRKQGNNEKLFF. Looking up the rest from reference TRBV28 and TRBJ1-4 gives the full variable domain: DVKVTQSSRYLVKRTGEKVFLECVQDMDHENMFWYRQDPGLGLRLIYFSYDVKMKEKGDIPEGYSVSREKKERFSLILESASTNQTSMYLCASRKQGNNEKLFFGSGTQLSVL.

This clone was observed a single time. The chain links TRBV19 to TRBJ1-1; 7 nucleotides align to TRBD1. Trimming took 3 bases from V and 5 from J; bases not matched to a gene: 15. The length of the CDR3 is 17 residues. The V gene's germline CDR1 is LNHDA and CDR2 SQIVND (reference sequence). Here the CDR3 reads CASSMARGWDSGTEAFF. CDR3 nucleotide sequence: TGTGCCAGTAGTATGGCTAGGGGCTGGGACAGTGGGACTGAAGCTTTCTTT. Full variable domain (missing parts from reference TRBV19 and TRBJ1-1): DGGITQSPKYLFRKEGQNVTLSCEQNLNHDAMYWYRQDPGQGLRLIYYSQIVNDFQKGDIAEGYSVSREKKESFPLTVTSAQKNPTAFYLCASSMARGWDSGTEAFFGQGTRLTVV.

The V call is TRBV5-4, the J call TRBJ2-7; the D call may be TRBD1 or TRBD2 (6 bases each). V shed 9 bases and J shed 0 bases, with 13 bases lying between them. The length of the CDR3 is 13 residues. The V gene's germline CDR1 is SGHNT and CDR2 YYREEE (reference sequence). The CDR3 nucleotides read TGTGCCATCTCGGAGGGGGTCTCCTACGAGCAGTACTTC. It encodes CAISEGVSYEQYF.

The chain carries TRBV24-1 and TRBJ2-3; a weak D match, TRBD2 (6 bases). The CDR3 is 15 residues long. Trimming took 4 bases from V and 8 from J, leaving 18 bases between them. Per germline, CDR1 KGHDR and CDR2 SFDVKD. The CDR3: CATSEGGPGPGTQYF. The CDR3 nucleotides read TGTGCCACCAGTGAGGGAGGACCGGGCCCAGGTACGCAGTATTTT.

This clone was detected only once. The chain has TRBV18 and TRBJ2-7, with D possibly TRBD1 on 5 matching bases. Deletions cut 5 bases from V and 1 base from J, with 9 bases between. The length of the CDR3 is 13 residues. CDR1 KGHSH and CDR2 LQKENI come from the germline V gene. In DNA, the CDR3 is TGTGCCAGCTCATCGAGACAGTCCTACGAGCAGTACTTC. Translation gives CASSSRQSYEQYF.

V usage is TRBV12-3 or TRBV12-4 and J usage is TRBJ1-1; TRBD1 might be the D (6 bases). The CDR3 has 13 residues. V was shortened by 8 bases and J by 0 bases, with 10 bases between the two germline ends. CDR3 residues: CASVDRMNTEAFF. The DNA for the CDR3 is TGTGCCAGCGTCGACAGGATGAACACTGAAGCTTTCTTT.

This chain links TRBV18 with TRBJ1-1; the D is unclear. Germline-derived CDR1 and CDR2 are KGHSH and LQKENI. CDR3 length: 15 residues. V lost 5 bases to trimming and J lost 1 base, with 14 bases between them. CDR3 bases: TGTGCCAGCTCATCGTCAACGGCCTGGAACACTGAAGCTTTCTTT. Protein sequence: CASSSSTAWNTEAFF.

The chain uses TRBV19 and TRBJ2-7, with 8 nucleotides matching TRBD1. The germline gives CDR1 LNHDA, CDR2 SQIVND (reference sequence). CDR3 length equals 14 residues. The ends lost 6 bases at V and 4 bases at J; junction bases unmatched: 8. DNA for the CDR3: TGTGCCAGTAGCCGGACAGGGCAAGGGTACGAGCAGTACTTC. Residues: CASSRTGQGYEQYF. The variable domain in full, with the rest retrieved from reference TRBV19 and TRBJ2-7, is DGGITQSPKYLFRKEGQNVTLSCEQNLNHDAMYWYRQDPGQGLRLIYYSQIVNDFQKGDIAEGYSVSREKKESFPLTVTSAQKNPTAFYLCASSRTGQGYEQYFGPGTRLTVT.

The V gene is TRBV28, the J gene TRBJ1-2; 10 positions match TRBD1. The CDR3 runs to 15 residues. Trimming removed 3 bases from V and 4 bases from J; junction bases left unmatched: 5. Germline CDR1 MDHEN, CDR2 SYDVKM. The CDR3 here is CASSLGGQGGYGYTF. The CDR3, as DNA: TGTGCCAGCAGTTTGGGCGGACAGGGGGGCTATGGCTACACCTTC.

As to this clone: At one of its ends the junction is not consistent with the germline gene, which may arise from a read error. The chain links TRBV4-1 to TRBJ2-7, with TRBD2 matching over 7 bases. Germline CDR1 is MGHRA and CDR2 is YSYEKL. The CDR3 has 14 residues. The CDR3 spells CASSQDGQKGTKNF. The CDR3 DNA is TGCGCCAGCAGCCAAGATGGACAAAAGGGGACTAAGAACTTC.

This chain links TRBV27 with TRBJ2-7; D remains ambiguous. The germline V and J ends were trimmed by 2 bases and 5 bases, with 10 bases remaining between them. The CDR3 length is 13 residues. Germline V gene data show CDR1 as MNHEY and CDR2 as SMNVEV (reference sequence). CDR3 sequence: CASSLSTAHEQYF. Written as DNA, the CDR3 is TGTGCCAGCAGTTTAAGTACGGCCCACGAGCAGTACTTC.

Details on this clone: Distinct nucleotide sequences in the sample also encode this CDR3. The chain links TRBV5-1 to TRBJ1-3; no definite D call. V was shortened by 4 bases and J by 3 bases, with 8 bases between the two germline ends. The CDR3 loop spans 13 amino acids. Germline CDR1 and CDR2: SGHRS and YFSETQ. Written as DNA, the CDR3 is TGCGCCAGCAGCCGCGGGGATGGAAACACCATATATTTT. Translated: CASSRGDGNTIYF.

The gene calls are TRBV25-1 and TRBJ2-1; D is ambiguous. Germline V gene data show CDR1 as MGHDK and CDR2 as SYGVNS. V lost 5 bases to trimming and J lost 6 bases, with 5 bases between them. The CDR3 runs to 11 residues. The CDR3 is CASSLVNEQFF. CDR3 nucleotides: TGTGCCAGCAGTCTCGTCAATGAGCAGTTCTTC.

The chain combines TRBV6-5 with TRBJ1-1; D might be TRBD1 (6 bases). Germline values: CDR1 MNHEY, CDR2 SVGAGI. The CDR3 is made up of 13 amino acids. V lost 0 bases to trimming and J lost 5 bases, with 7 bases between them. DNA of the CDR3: TGTGCCAGCAGTTACTCGAGGGGGACTGAAGCTTTCTTT. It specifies CASSYSRGTEAFF.

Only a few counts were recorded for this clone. The CDR3 nucleotides are TGCGCCAGCAGTCAACAGGGAGGGCCGGGCACCGGGGAGCTGTTTTTT. It specifies CASSQQGGPGTGELFF. The chain has TRBV23-1 and TRBJ2-2; 7 bases agree with TRBD2. TRBV23-1 is designated an ORF whose function remains uncertain. With 2 bases clipped from V and 4 bases from J, the junction kept 7 bases outside the gene matches. The CDR3 length is 16 residues.

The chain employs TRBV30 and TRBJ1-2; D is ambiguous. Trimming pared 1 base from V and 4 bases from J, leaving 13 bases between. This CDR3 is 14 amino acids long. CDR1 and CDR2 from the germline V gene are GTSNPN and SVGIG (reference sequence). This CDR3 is CAWSGGPVGYGYTF. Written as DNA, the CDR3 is TGTGCCTGGAGTGGTGGGCCGGTCGGCTATGGCTACACCTTC.

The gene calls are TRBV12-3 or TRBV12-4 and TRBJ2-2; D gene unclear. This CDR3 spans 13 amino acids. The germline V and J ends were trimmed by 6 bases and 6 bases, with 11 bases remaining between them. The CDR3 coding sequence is TGTGCCAGCAGGCCCTTAGGAGCCGGGGAGCTGTTTTTT. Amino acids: CASRPLGAGELFF.

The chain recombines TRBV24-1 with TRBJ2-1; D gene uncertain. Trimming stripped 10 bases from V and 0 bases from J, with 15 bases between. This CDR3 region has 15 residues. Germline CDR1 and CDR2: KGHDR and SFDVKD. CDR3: CATNRFVSSYNEQFF. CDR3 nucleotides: TGTGCCACGAACAGATTTGTCAGCTCCTACAATGAGCAGTTCTTC.

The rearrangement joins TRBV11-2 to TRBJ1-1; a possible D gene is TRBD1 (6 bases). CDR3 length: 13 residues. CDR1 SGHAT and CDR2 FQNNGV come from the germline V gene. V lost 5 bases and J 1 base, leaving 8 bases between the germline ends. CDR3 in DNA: TGTGCCAGCAGCGGACAGTGGAACACTGAAGCTTTCTTT. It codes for CASSGQWNTEAFF.

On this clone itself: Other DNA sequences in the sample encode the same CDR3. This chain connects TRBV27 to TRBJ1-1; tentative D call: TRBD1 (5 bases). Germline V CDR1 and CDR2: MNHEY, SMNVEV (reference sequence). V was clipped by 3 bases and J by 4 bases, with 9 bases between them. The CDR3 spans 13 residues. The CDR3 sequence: CASSFRGSTEAFF. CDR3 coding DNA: TGTGCCAGCAGTTTTAGGGGTTCCACTGAAGCTTTCTTT.